One sample yielded the 17 T cell receptor beta chains listed below, sequenced in a study of T cell responses to AZD1222 COVID-19 vaccine. Data came from immunoSEQ multiplex PCR; TCRdb stores just in-frame clones and leaves some out. The table records 90,000 to 120,000 clones, around 90% of them present only once. The sequencing here drew on peripheral blood, taken on day 0 of AZD1222 vaccination. The receptor source for this set is an adult in good health.

The rearrangement links TRBV19 to TRBJ2-1, with a possible D match to TRBD1 (6 bases). V shed 3 bases and J shed 7 bases, with 10 bases lying between them. From germline, CDR1 is LNHDA and CDR2 SQIVND (reference sequence). This CDR3 is built from 13 residues. The CDR3 coding sequence is TGTGCCAGTAGTATGGGTCAGGGGAATGAGCAGTTCTTC. Translating it yields CASSMGQGNEQFF.

The chain uses TRBV30 and TRBJ2-2; D gene uncertain. Trimming took off 0 bases at V and 0 bases at J, with 5 bases between the two ends. This CDR3 has 14 residues. Germline CDR1 is GTSNPN and CDR2 is SVGIG (reference sequence). This CDR3 is CAWSVFPNTGELFF. CDR3 nucleotide sequence: TGTGCCTGGAGTGTATTTCCGAACACCGGGGAGCTGTTTTTT.

The gene calls are TRBV5-1 and TRBJ1-1; D gene uncertain. V was shortened by 4 bases and J by 2 bases, with 6 bases between the two germline ends. Looked up from germline, CDR1 is SGHRS and CDR2 is YFSETQ. The CDR3 runs 12 residues. Here the CDR3 reads CASSPDNTEAFF. Here the CDR3 DNA reads TGCGCCAGCAGCCCCGACAACACTGAAGCTTTCTTT.

The chain combines TRBV19 with TRBJ1-1; TRBD1 might be the D (6 bases). Germline V lookup: CDR1 LNHDA, CDR2 SQIVND (reference sequence). Trimming removed 6 bases from V and 3 bases from J, with 23 bases in between. The CDR3 spans 17 residues. CDR3 region: CASRLTGFGSGYTEAFF. CDR3 DNA sequence: TGTGCCAGTAGGCTAACAGGGTTCGGGTCTGGTTACACTGAAGCTTTCTTT.

The rearrangement uses TRBV10-3 and TRBJ1-1; D remains unclear. V dropped 0 bases and J dropped 3 bases, with 8 bases sitting between them. Germline CDR1 is ENHRY and CDR2 is SYGVKD. The CDR3 runs to 14 residues. The CDR3 bases are TGTGCCATCAGTGAGTCGTTTCGGGACACTGAAGCTTTCTTT. Protein product: CAISESFRDTEAFF.

V usage is TRBV7-6 and J usage is TRBJ1-1; 7 nucleotides match TRBD1. V was pared by 5 bases and J by 6 bases, with 6 bases of the junction left unmatched. The CDR3 covers 13 residues. CDR1 and CDR2 (germline): SGHVS, FNYEAQ. The CDR3 region is CASSPDRVSEAFF. CDR3 bases: TGTGCCAGCAGCCCTGACAGGGTTTCTGAAGCTTTCTTT.

This chain links TRBV4-1 with TRBJ2-1; TRBD2 agrees at 7 bases. V was pared by 5 bases and J by 3 bases, with 13 bases of the junction left unmatched. Germline V lookup: CDR1 MGHRA, CDR2 YSYEKL. The CDR3 totals 17 residues. CDR3 in DNA: TGCGCCAGCAGCAAATACCCGCTAGCGGAGGACTACAATGAGCAGTTCTTC. Translating gives CASSKYPLAEDYNEQFF.

This chain links TRBV19 with TRBJ1-5; possibly TRBD1 for D (5 bases). Germline values: CDR1 LNHDA, CDR2 SQIVND (reference sequence). The CDR3 sequence is 13 residues long. Trimming pared 8 bases from V and 0 bases from J, leaving 8 bases between. The CDR3 reads CASDSYSNQPQHF. The CDR3 region has the DNA TGTGCCAGTGACAGTTATAGCAATCAGCCCCAGCATTTT. Full variable domain (remainder filled in from reference TRBV19 and TRBJ1-5): DGGITQSPKYLFRKEGQNVTLSCEQNLNHDAMYWYRQDPGQGLRLIYYSQIVNDFQKGDIAEGYSVSREKKESFPLTVTSAQKNPTAFYLCASDSYSNQPQHFGDGTRLSIL.

The CDR3: CASSLGVQGSENTIYF. CDR3 in DNA: TGTGCCAGCAGCTTAGGAGTACAGGGGTCCGAAAACACCATATATTTT. V and J are TRBV7-7 and TRBJ1-3; 7 nucleotides agree with TRBD1. Germline CDR1 SSHAT, CDR2 FNYEAQ (reference sequence). Trimming took 1 base from V and 6 from J; bases not matched to a gene: 9. This CDR3 contains 16 residues.

This clone was seen just once. V and J are TRBV20-1 and TRBJ1-5, with D possibly TRBD1 on 5 matching bases. Trimming took 3 bases from V and 0 from J, leaving 12 bases between them. The CDR3 consists of 15 residues. Germline lookup yields CDR1 DFQATT and CDR2 SNEGSKA (reference sequence). CDR3 sequence reads: CSASYRSGSNQPQHF. CDR3 nucleotides: TGCAGTGCTAGTTACAGGTCGGGTAGCAATCAGCCCCAGCATTTT.

The rearrangement uses TRBV13 and TRBJ1-4; 8 bases align to TRBD1. After removal of 0 bases from V and 2 bases from J, the junction contained 14 bases not matched to a gene. CDR3 length equals 20 residues. Germline loops: CDR1 PRHDT, CDR2 FYEKMQ (reference sequence). CDR3 sequence reads: CASSLGARDRGRSTNEKLFF. The CDR3 DNA follows: TGTGCCAGCAGCTTAGGCGCTAGAGACAGGGGACGGAGCACTAATGAAAAACTGTTTTTT.

This clone was counted a few times. The chain has TRBV5-8 and TRBJ2-1; no reliable D call. Germline CDR1 is SGHTS and CDR2 is YDEGEE. Between the trimmed V and J ends, which lost 0 bases and 7 bases, there was a span of 8 bases. The CDR3 is made up of 13 amino acids. The CDR3 region is CASSLGPTNEQFF. Here the CDR3 DNA reads TGTGCCAGCAGCTTGGGACCTACAAATGAGCAGTTCTTC. Filled out from reference TRBV5-8 and TRBJ2-1, the complete variable domain reads EAGVTQSPTHLIKTRGQQATLRCSPISGHTSVYWYQQALGLGLQFLLWYDEGEERNRGNFPPRFSGRQFPNYSSELNVNALELEDSALYLCASSLGPTNEQFFGPGTRLTVL.

The chain joins TRBV28 to TRBJ1-5; the D gene is possibly TRBD1 (5 bases). CDR1 MDHEN and CDR2 SYDVKM come from the germline V gene. The V and J ends lost 5 bases and 5 bases respectively, with 16 bases between them. The length of the CDR3 is 15 residues. CDR3 residues: CASSPNRRGDQPQHF. DNA of the CDR3: TGTGCCAGCAGTCCCAATCGACGGGGGGATCAGCCCCAGCATTTT.

The chain recombines TRBV3-1 (or the pseudogene TRBV3-2) with TRBJ2-4; 12 nucleotides match TRBD2. The CDR3 has 14 residues. The germline CDR1 and CDR2 sequences are LGHDT and YNNKEL (reference sequence). Trimming at V came to 3 bases and at J to 14 bases, leaving 8 bases not matched to a gene. The CDR3 DNA is TGTGCCAGCAGCCACTCGGGGACTAGCGGGCAGAAGTACTTC. Translation gives CASSHSGTSGQKYF.

The chain links TRBV4-2 to TRBJ2-7; 12 bases agree with TRBD2. Per germline, CDR1 LGHNA and CDR2 YNFKEQ. This CDR3 is built from 15 residues. J gave up 0 bases and V 4 bases, and 1 base lay outside the gene matches. The CDR3 coding sequence is TGTGCCAGCAGCCGGACTAGCGGGGACTCCTACGAGCAGTACTTC. This translates into CASSRTSGDSYEQYF.

The chain couples TRBV4-3 to TRBJ1-2; 7 bases are shared with TRBD1. From germline, CDR1 is LGHNA and CDR2 YSLEER. The CDR3 is made up of 15 amino acids. The V segment lost 4 bases and the J segment 3 bases; nucleotides outside the gene matches: 8. CDR3 in DNA: TGCGCCAGCAGCCCCGGGACAGATGTTTACTATGGCTACACCTTC. This encodes CASSPGTDVYYGYTF.

This clone was recorded only once. The chain couples TRBV21-1 to TRBJ1-1. TRBV21-1 is flagged as a pseudogene. The CDR3 runs 17 residues. The CDR3 DNA reads as TGTGCCAGCAGCAACCAAGAGGGTCCAGATACGTTAACTGAAGCTTTCTTT. It is translated as CASSNQEGPDTLTEAFF.